This is a list of T cell receptor beta chains from one sample in a study of PD-1 blockade in classical Hodgkin lymphoma. The assay was immunoSEQ multiplex PCR, and TCRdb's table has in-frame clones only and misses some. The sample shows approximately 93,000 clones, 78% of them seen only once. Sequencing used peripheral blood mononuclear cells (PBMCs), obtained before the fourth cycle of nivolumab. Every receptor here comes from a human donor with classical Hodgkin lymphoma. CDR3s include the opening cysteine and the closing phenylalanine or tryptophan. A D gene is named only where the DNA matches it firmly. A clone size is listed for some rows: how often the clone was seen (once, few, many), or a class if it is expanded.

V	J	D	size	CDR3	DNA
TRBV4-2	TRBJ2-5	TRBD1	.	CASSQGGGTGWETQYF	TGTGCCAGCAGCCAGGGGGGAGGGACAGGGTGGGAGACCCAGTACTTC
TRBV7-3	TRBJ2-3	TRBD2	.	CASSLMGLAASTDTQYF	TGTGCCAGCAGCTTAATGGGACTAGCCGCTAGCACAGATACGCAGTATTTT
TRBV7-8	TRBJ1-2	TRBD1	.	CASSFTGDGLSNYGYTF	TGTGCCAGCAGCTTCACAGGGGACGGACTGTCTAACTATGGCTACACCTTC
TRBV19	TRBJ2-3	TRBD1	.	CASSTKRTGGTDTQYF	TGTGCCAGTAGTACCAAGAGGACAGGAGGCACAGATACGCAGTATTTT
TRBV13	TRBJ2-7	.	.	CASSVWTLSYEQYF	TGTGCCAGCAGCGTGTGGACTCTTTCCTACGAGCAGTACTTC
TRBV19	TRBJ2-2	.	.	CASIRQETQNTGELFF	TGTGCCAGTATTCGACAGGAAACTCAGAACACCGGGGAGCTGTTTTTT
TRBV6-1	TRBJ1-6	.	.	CASSGTVTNSPLHF	TGTGCCAGCAGTGGGACAGTTACCAATTCACCCCTCCACTTT
TRBV10-3	TRBJ1-1	.	.	CAISESGTRFTEAFF	TGTGCCATCAGTGAGTCAGGAACCCGCTTCACTGAAGCTTTCTTT
TRBV5-1	TRBJ1-4	.	.	CASSPTGLTTNEKLFF	TGCGCCAGCAGCCCCACTGGACTGACAACTAATGAAAAACTGTTTTTT
TRBV7-7	TRBJ1-3	.	.	CASRRRARADEGNTIYF	TGTGCTAGCAGACGAAGAGCGAGGGCCGATGAGGGAAACACCATATATTTT
TRBV18	TRBJ1-1	.	.	CASSPNQGPNTEAFF	TGTGCCAGCTCACCGAATCAGGGCCCGAACACTGAAGCTTTCTTT
TRBV6-1	TRBJ2-1	.	.	CASSEAVGKVVNEQFF	TGTGCCAGCAGTGAAGCAGTGGGGAAGGTTGTGAATGAGCAGTTCTTC
TRBV27	TRBJ2-7	TRBD2	.	CASTSGGTYEQYF	TGTGCCAGCACTAGCGGGGGGACCTACGAGCAGTACTTC
TRBV6-6	TRBJ1-2	.	few	CASSLGASYGYTF	TGTGCCAGCAGTTTGGGGGCCAGCTATGGCTACACCTTC
TRBV5-1	TRBJ1-2	.	.	CASSYTSNYGYTF	TGCGCCAGCAGCTATACATCTAACTATGGCTACACCTTC
TRBV29-1	TRBJ2-1	TRBD2	.	CSALLAYLYNEQFF	TGCAGCGCGCTACTAGCGTACCTTTACAATGAGCAGTTCTTC
TRBV14	TRBJ1-5	TRBD1	.	CASYWGTAFNQPQHF	TGTGCCAGCTACTGGGGGACAGCGTTCAATCAGCCCCAGCATTTT
TRBV5-1	TRBJ1-1	.	.	CASSAVTVMNTEAFF	TGCGCCAGCAGCGCAGTGACGGTGATGAACACTGAAGCTTTCTTT
TRBV18	TRBJ1-4	.	few	CASSRGVDEKLFF	TGTGCCAGCTCGCGAGGGGTGGATGAAAAACTGTTTTTT
TRBV6-5	TRBJ1-3	.	.	CASSLGNTIYF	TGTGCCAGTAGTTTAGGAAACACCATATATTTT
TRBV6-5	TRBJ2-3	.	.	CASSTPSGEDTQYF	TGTGCCAGCAGTACGCCATCCGGGGAAGATACGCAGTATTTT
TRBV9	TRBJ2-3	TRBD1	.	CASSVTTGGVTDTQYF	TGTGCCAGCAGCGTAACTACAGGGGGCGTCACAGATACGCAGTATTTT
TRBV4-1	TRBJ2-2	TRBD2	.	CASSHPSGGATGELFF	TGCGCCAGCAGCCACCCTAGCGGGGGGGCAACCGGGGAGCTGTTTTTT
TRBV10-3	TRBJ1-5	TRBD1	.	CAISPGQGGLGNQPQHF	TGTGCCATCAGCCCAGGACAGGGAGGCTTAGGCAATCAGCCCCAGCATTTT
TRBV6-5	TRBJ2-7	TRBD1	.	CASSRYRGGSYEQYF	TGTGCCAGCAGTCGCTACAGGGGTGGCTCCTACGAGCAGTACTTC
TRBV7-2	TRBJ1-4	.	.	CASSQRGTTNEKLFF	TGTGCCAGCAGCCAAAGAGGAACAACTAATGAAAAACTGTTTTTT
TRBV4-3	TRBJ2-3	TRBD2	.	CASSQEFGSGRIGGITDTQYF	TGCGCCAGCAGCCAAGAGTTTGGTAGCGGGAGAATTGGGGGGATCACAGATACGCAGTATTTT
TRBV19	TRBJ1-6	.	.	CASSIGGQSYNSPLHF	TGTGCCAGTAGTATAGGAGGGCAGAGCTATAATTCACCCCTCCACTTT
TRBV6-5	TRBJ2-7	.	.	CASSSGQFSYEQYF	TGTGCCAGCAGTTCCGGACAGTTCTCCTACGAGCAGTACTTC
TRBV5-1	TRBJ2-7	.	.	CASSLVVAEAHEQYF	TGCGCCAGCAGCTTGGTAGTAGCGGAAGCACACGAGCAGTACTTC
TRBV19	TRBJ1-2	.	.	CASSIDRNYGYTF	TGTGCCAGTAGTATTGACAGGAACTATGGCTACACCTTC
TRBV5-1	TRBJ2-7	.	few	CASSLGGLAYEQYF	TGCGCCAGCAGCTTGGGAGGGCTCGCCTACGAGCAGTACTTC
TRBV27	TRBJ2-3	TRBD2	.	CASGRLAREGSDTQYF	TGTGCCAGCGGCCGACTAGCTCGGGAGGGGTCAGATACGCAGTATTTT
TRBV5-5	TRBJ1-3	.	.	CASSLYVGDTIYF	TGTGCCAGCAGCTTGTACGTTGGGGACACCATATATTTT
TRBV7-6	TRBJ2-1	.	.	CASSLASTEQFF	TGTGCCAGCAGCTTAGCTAGTACTGAGCAGTTCTTC
TRBV7-3	TRBJ2-1	TRBD2	.	CASSLGTSWNEQFF	TGTGCCAGCAGCCTAGGGACTAGTTGGAATGAGCAGTTCTTC
TRBV5-1	TRBJ1-4	TRBD1	.	CASSLVGTATEKLFF	TGCGCCAGCAGCTTGGTGGGGACAGCAACCGAAAAACTGTTTTTT
TRBV15	TRBJ1-3	.	.	CATSRVEAPSGNTIYF	TGTGCCACCAGCAGAGTGGAGGCTCCCTCTGGAAACACCATATATTTT
TRBV9	TRBJ1-4	.	.	CASSADLATNEKLFF	TGTGCCAGCAGCGCAGATCTTGCAACTAATGAAAAACTGTTTTTT
TRBV19	TRBJ2-4	TRBD2	.	CASSPGGVNIQYF	TGTGCCAGTAGTCCCGGGGGGGTCAACATTCAGTACTTC
TRBV28	TRBJ2-7	.	many	CASSSPTRGRVSEQYF	TGTGCCAGCAGTTCACCCACTCGGGGCAGAGTCTCCGAGCAGTACTTC
TRBV29-1	TRBJ2-5	.	few	CSVVRARETQYF	TGCAGCGTTGTGAGGGCGCGGGAGACCCAGTACTTC
TRBV18	TRBJ1-5	.	once	CASTTDSNQPQHF	TGTGCCAGCACAACAGATAGCAATCAGCCCCAGCATTTT